This TCR beta chain was captured in a study of low-dose radiotherapy and immunotherapy resistance in tumors. About the study: Each fraction for Cohort 1 was 0.5 Gy, given every 2 weeks, and the total came to 6.5 Gy. Starting cycle 1 day 1, oral aspirin 300 mg was given daily for four cycles. The study gave Cohort 2 1 Gy per fraction every two weeks, totaling 13 Gy over 26 weeks.

As for time point: before trial treatment. The donors, trial participants, received nivolumab, ipilimumab, aspirin, low-dose cyclophosphamide and low-dose radiotherapy. Trimming removed 7 bases from V and 3 bases from J, with 13 bases in between. The CDR3 runs to 13 residues. Germline V lookup: CDR1 DFQATT, CDR2 SNEGSKA (reference sequence). This clonotype was counted ten times or more. Both TCRalpha and TCRbeta chains were reverse transcribed with V-gene-specific primers. The authors amplified TCRs for 20 PCR cycles with a constant-region primer and a V-primer adapter. MiXCR, run by TCRdb on the reads, gives a single entry per CDR3 protein. The sample lists tens of thousands of distinct CDR3 sequences, under 9.5% occurring once.

Sequences were derived from PBMCs, sampled before treatment. This sequence was found in a male donor with prostate cancer. The rearrangement uses TRBV20-1 and TRBJ2-1, with D possibly TRBD2 on 5 matching bases. The CDR3 DNA is TGCAGTGTCACGGCGGGTGTCTACAATGAGCAGTTCTTC. The encoded protein is CSVTAGVYNEQFF.